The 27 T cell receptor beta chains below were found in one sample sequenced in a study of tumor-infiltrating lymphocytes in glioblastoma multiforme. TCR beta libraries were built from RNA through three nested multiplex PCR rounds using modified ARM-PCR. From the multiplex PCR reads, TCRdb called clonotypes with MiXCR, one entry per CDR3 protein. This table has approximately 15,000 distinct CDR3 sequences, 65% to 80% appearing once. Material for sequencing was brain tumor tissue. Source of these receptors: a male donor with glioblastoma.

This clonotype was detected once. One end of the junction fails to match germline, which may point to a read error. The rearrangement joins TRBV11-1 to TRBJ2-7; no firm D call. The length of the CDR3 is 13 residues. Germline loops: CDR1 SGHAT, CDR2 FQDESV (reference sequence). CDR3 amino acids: CASTLDQLYEQYF. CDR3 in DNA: TGTGCTAGCACCCTGGATCAGTTGTACGAGCAGTACTTC.

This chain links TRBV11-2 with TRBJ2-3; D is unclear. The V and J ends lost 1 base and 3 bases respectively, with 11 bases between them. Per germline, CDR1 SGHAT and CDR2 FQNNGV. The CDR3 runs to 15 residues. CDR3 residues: CASSLVAVPTDTQYF. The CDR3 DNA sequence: TGTGCCAGCAGCTTAGTGGCAGTACCAACAGATACGCAGTATTTT.

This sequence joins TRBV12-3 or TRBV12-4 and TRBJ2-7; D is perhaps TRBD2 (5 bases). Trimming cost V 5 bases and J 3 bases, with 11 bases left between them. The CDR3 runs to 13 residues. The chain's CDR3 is CASSPDFIYEQYF. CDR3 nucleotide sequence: TGTGCCAGCAGTCCGGACTTTATCTACGAGCAGTACTTC.

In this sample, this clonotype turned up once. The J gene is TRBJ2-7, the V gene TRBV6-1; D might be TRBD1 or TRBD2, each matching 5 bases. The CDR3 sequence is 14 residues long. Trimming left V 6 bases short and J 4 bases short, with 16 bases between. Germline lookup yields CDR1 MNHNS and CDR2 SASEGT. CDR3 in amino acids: CASRVTRGAYEQYF. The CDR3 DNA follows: TGTGCCAGCAGGGTAACTCGGGGCGCGTACGAGCAGTACTTC.

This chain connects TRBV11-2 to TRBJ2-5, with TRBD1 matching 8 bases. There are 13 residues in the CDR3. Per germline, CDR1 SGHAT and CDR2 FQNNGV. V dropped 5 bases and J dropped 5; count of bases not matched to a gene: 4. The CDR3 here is CASSRTGSETQYF. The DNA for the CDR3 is TGTGCCAGCAGCCGGACAGGGTCGGAGACCCAGTACTTC. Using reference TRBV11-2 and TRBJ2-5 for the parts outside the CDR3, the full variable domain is EAGVAQSPRYKIIEKRQSVAFWCNPISGHATLYWYQQILGQGPKLLIQFQNNGVVDDSQLPKDRFSAERLKGVDSTLKIQPAKLEDSAVYLCASSRTGSETQYFGPGTRLLVL.

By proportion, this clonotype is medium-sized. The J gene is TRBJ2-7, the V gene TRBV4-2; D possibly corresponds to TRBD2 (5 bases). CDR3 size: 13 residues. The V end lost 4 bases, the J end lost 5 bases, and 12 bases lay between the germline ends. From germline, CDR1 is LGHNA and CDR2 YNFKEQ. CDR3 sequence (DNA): TGTGCCAGCAGCCCCAAGTTGGAGGACGAGCAGTACTTC. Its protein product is CASSPKLEDEQYF.

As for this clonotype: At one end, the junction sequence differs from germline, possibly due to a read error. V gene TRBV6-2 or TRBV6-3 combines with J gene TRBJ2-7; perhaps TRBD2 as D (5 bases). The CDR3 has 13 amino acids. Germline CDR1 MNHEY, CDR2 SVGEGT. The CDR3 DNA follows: TGTACCAGCAGTCACGGGAAACCGGGCGAGCGGTACTTC. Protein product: CTSSHGKPGERYF.

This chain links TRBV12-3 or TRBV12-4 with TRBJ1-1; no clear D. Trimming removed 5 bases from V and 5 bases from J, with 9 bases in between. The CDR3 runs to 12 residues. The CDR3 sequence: CASSKVGTEAFF. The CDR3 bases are TGTGCCAGCAGTAAAGTTGGGACTGAAGCTTTCTTT.

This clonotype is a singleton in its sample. CDR3 in amino acids: CASSLDPQENTDTQYF. The CDR3 bases are TGTGCCAGCAGCTTGGACCCCCAGGAGAACACAGATACGCAGTATTTT. This rearrangement joins TRBV5-4 to TRBJ2-3; D is ambiguous. V was clipped by 0 bases and J by 2 bases, with 13 bases between them. The CDR3 loop spans 16 amino acids. Germline V gene sequence: CDR1 SGHNT, CDR2 YYREEE (reference sequence).

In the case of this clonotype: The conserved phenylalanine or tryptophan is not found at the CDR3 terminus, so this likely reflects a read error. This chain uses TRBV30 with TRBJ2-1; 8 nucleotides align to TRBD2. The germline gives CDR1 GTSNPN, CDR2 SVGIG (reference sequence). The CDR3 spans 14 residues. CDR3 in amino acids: CSWIISGKDNEQFS. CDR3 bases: TGTTCCTGGATAATTAGCGGGAAGGACAATGAGCAGTTCTCC.

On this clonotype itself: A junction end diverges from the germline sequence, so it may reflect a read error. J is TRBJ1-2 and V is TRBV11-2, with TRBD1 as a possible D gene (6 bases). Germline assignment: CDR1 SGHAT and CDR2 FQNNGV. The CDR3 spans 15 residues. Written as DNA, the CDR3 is TGTGCCAGCAGTCTCCCGTCGGGGGCGGGTTATGGCTACACTTTC. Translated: CASSLPSGAGYGYTF.

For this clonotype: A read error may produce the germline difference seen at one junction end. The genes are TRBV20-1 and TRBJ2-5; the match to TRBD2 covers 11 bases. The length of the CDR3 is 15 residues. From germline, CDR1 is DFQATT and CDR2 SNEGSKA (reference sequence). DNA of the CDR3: TGCGGTGCTAGAGATTCGGGACTAGCGGAAGAGACCCAGTATTTC. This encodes CGARDSGLAEETQYF.

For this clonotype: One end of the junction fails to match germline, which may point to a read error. CDR3: CASRLDHWYGQYF. CDR3 in DNA: TGTGCCAGCCGCTTGGACCACTGGTATGGGCAGTACTTC. The genes are TRBV11-1 and TRBJ2-4, with D unresolved. CDR3 length: 13 amino acids. Looked up from germline, CDR1 is SGHAT and CDR2 is FQDESV (reference sequence).

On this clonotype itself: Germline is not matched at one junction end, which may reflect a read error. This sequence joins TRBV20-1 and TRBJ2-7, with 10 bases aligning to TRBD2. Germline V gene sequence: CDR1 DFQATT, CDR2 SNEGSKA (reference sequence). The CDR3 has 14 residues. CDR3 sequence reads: CSAIISGRSYAQYF. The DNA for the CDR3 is TGCAGTGCCATTATTAGCGGGAGGTCCTACGCGCAGTACTTC.

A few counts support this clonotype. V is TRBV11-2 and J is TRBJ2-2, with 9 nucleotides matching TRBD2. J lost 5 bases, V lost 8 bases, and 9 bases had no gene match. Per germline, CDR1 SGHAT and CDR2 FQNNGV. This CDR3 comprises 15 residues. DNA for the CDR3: TGTGCCAGCTTCCAGCGGGGGGCGGGAACCGGGGAGCTGTTTTTT. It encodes CASFQRGAGTGELFF.

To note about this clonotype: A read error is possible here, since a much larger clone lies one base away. CDR3 DNA: TGTGCCAGCAGCTTAAACTCAGGGCTTTCCTACGAGCAGTACTTC. Translating gives CASSLNSGLSYEQYF. V gene TRBV11-2 combines with J gene TRBJ2-7, with D possibly being TRBD1 (5 bases). The CDR3 has 15 residues. The V and J ends lost 2 bases and 1 base respectively, with 12 bases between them. Germline CDR1 reads SGHAT; CDR2 reads FQNNGV.

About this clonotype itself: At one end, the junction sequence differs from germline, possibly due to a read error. CDR3 amino acids: CTSLRLAGDKEQFF. The CDR3 nucleotides are TGTACCAGCCTGAGGCTAGCGGGGGACAAGGAGCAGTTCTTC. V and J are TRBV6-6 and TRBJ2-1; 10 nucleotides line up with TRBD2. Germline V CDR1 and CDR2: MNHNY, SVGAGI (reference sequence). The CDR3 has 14 amino acids.

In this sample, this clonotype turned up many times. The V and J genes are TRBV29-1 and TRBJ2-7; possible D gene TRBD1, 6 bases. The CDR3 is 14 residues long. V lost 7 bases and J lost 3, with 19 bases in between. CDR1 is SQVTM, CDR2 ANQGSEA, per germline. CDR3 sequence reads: CSAVGDKGYYEQYF. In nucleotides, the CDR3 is TGCAGCGCTGTGGGGGACAAGGGCTACTACGAGCAGTACTTC.

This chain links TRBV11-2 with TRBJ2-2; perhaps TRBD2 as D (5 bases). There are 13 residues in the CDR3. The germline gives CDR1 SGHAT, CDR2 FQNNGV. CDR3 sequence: CTCSSAGSGELFF. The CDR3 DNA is TGTACCTGCAGCTCTGCGGGCTCCGGGGAGCTGTTTTTT.

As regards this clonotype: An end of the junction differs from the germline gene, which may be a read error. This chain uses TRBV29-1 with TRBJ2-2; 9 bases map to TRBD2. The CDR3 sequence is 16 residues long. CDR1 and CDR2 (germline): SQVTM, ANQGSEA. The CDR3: CIVEGSVAGDAGELFF. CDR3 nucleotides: TGCATCGTTGAGGGATCGGTAGCGGGGGACGCCGGGGAGCTGTTTTTT.

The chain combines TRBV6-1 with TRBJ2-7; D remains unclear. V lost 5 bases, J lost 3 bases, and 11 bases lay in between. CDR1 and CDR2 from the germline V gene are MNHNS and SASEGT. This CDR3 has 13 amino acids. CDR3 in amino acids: CASSPPDGYEQYF. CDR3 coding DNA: TGTGCCAGCAGTCCACCCGACGGCTACGAGCAGTACTTC.

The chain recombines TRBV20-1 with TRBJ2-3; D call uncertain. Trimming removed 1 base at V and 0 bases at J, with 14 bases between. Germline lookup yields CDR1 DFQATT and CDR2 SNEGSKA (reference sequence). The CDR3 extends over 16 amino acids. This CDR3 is CSARGTADTSTDTQYF. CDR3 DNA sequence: TGCAGTGCTAGAGGTACAGCAGATACTAGCACAGATACGCAGTATTTT.

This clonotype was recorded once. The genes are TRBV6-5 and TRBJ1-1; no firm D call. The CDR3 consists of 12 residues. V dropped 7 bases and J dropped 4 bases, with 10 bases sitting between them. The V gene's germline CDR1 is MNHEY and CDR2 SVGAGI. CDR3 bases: TGTGCCAGCACCGCATTCGGCACTGAAGCTTTCTTT. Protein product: CASTAFGTEAFF.

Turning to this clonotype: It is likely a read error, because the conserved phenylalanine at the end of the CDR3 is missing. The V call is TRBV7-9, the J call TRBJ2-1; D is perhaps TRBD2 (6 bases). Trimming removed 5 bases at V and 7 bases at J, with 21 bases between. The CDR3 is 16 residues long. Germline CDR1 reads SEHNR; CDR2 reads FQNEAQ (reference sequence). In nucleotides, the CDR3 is TGTGCCAGCAGCCCGTCTAACGGGAGCGCAAAGAATGAGCAGTTCCTC. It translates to CASSPSNGSAKNEQFL.

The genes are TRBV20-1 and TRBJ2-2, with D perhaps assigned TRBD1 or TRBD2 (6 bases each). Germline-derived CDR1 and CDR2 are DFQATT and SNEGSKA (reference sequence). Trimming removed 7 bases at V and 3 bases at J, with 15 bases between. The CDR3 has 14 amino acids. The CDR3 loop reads CSGKQGGDTGELFF. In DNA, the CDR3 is TGCAGTGGAAAACAGGGAGGTGACACCGGGGAGCTGTTTTTT.

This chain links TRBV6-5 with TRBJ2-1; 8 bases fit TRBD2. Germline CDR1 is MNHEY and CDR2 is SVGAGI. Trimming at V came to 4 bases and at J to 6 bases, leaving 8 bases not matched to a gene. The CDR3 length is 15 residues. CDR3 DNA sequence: TGTGCCAGCAGTTTGATAACGGGAGGGTTCAATGAGCAGTTCTTC. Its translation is CASSLITGGFNEQFF.

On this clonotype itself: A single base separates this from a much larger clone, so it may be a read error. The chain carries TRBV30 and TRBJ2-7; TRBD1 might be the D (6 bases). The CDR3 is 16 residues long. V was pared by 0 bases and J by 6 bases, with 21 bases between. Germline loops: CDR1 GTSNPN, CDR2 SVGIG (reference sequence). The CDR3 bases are TGTGCCTGGAGTGTACCCGGTAGACAGGAGGCTGTCGAGCAGTACTTC. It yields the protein CAWSVPGRQEAVEQYF. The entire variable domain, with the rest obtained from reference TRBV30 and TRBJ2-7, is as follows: SQTIHQWPATLVQPVGSPLSLECTVEGTSNPNLYWYRQAAGRGLQLLFYSVGIGQISSEVPQNLSASRPQDRQFILSSKKLLLSDSGFYLCAWSVPGRQEAVEQYFGPGTRLTVT.